The TCR beta chain under discussion was sequenced for a study of T cell responses to AZD1222 COVID-19 vaccine. On the study more broadly: Samples with a second dose at about 4 or about 12 weeks were pooled together.

V gave up 4 bases and J gave up 1 base; unmatched junction bases: 11. This CDR3 is 19 amino acids long. CDR1 and CDR2 (germline): SNHLY, FYNNEI. Clones were sequenced by immunoSEQ multiplex PCR, and TCRdb holds only the in-frame ones, with some missing. The sample records about 150,000 clones, roughly 84% being singletons. The chain employs TRBV2 and TRBJ2-7, with 15 bases matching TRBD2. The sample here was peripheral blood, taken on day 0 of AZD1222 vaccination. This receptor was obtained from an adult in good health. CDR3 sequence reads: CASSGIGLAGGLRSYEQYF. The CDR3 DNA is TGTGCCAGCAGTGGTATAGGACTAGCGGGGGGGCTCCGGTCCTACGAGCAGTACTTC.